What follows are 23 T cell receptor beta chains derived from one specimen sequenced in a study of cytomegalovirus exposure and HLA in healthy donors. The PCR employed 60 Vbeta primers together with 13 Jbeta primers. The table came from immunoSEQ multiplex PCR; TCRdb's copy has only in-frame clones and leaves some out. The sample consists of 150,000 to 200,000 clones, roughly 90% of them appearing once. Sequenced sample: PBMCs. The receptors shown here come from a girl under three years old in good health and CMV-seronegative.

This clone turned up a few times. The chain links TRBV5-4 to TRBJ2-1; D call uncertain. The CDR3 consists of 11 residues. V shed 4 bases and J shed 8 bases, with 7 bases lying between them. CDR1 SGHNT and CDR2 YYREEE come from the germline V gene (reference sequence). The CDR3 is CASSLTDEQFF. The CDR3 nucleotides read TGTGCCAGCAGCCTCACGGATGAGCAGTTCTTC. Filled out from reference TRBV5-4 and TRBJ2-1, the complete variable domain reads ETGVTQSPTHLIKTRGQQVTLRCSSQSGHNTVSWYQQALGQGPQFIFQYYREEENGRGNFPPRFSGLQFPNYSSELNVNALELDDSALYLCASSLTDEQFFGPGTRLTVL.

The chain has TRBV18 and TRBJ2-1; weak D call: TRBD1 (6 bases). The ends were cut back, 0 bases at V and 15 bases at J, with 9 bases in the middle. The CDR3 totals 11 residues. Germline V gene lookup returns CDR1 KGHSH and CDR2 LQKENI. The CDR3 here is CASSPPGARFF. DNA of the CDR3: TGTGCCAGCTCACCACCGGGGGCACGGTTCTTC.

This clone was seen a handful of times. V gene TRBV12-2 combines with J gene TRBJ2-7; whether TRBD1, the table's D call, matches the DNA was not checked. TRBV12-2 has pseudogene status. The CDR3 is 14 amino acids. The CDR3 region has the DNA TGTGCAAGTCGCTTGGAACAGGGTGGTCCGGAGCAGTACTTC. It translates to CASRLEQGGPEQYF.

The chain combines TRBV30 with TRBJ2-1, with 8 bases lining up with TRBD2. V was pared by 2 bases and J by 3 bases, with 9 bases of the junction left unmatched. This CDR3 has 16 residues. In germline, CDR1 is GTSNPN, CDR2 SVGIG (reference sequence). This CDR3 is CAWSNYGGRNYNEQFF. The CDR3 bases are TGTGCCTGGAGTAATTACGGCGGGAGGAACTACAATGAGCAGTTCTTC.

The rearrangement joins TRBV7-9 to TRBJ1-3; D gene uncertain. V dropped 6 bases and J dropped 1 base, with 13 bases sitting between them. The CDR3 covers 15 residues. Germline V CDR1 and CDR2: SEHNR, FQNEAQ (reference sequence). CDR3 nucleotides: TGTGCCAGCAGTTTGGCGCAGGTATCTGGAAACACCATATATTTT. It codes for CASSLAQVSGNTIYF.

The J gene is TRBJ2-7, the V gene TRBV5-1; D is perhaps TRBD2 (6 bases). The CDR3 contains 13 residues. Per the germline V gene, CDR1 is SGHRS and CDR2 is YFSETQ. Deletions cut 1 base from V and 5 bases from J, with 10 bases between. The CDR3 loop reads CASSLFREDEQYF. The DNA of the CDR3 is TGCGCCAGCAGCTTGTTCAGGGAGGACGAGCAGTACTTC.

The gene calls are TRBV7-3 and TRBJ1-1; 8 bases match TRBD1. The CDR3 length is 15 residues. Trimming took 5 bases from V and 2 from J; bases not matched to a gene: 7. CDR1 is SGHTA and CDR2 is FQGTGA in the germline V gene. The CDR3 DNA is TGTGCCAGCAGCAGGGACAGGTTCTCAAACACTGAAGCTTTCTTT. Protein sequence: CASSRDRFSNTEAFF.

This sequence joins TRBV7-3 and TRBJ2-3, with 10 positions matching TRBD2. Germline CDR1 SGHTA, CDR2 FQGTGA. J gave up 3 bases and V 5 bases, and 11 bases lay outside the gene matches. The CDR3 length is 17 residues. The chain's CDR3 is CASSPGPAGGVTDTQYF. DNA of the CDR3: TGTGCCAGCAGCCCGGGTCCAGCGGGGGGGGTGACAGATACGCAGTATTTT.

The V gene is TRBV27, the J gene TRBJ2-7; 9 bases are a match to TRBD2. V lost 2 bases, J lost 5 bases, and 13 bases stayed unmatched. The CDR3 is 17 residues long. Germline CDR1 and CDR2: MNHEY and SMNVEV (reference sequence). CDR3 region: CASSLMGAGLASNEQYF. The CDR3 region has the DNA TGTGCCAGCAGTTTAATGGGGGCCGGACTAGCGAGCAACGAGCAGTACTTC.

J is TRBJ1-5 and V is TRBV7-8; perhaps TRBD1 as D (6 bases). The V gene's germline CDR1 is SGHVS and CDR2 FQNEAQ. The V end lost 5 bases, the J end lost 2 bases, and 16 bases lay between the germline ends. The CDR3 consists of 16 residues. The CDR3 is CASSQSQGTGNQPQHF. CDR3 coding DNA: TGTGCCAGCAGCCAATCACAGGGAACAGGCAATCAGCCCCAGCATTTT.

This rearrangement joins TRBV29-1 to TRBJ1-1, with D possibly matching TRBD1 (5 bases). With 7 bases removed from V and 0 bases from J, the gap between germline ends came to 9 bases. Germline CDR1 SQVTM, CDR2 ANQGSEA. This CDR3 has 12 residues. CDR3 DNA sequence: TGCAGCGCCCCAGGGATGAACACTGAAGCTTTCTTT. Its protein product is CSAPGMNTEAFF.

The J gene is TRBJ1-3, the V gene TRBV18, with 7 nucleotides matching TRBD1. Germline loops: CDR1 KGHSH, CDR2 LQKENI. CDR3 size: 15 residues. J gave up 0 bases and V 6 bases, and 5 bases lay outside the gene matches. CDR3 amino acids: CASSQQGPSGNTIYF. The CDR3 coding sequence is TGTGCCAGCTCCCAACAGGGGCCCTCTGGAAACACCATATATTTT.

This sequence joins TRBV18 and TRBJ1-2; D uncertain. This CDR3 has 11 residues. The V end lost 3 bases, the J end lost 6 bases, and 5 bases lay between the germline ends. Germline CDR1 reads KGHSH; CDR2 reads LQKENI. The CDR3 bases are TGTGCCAGCTCACCGGGAGATGGCTACACCTTC. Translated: CASSPGDGYTF.

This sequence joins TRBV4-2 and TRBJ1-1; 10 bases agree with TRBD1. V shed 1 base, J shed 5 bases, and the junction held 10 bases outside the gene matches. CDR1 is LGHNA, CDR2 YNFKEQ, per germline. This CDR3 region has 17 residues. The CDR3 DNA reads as TGTGCCAGCAGCCAAGTGGGGACAGGGGCGAGGGGGACTGAAGCTTTCTTT. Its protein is CASSQVGTGARGTEAFF.

This chain's CDR3 is CAKTGELFF. The CDR3 DNA reads TGCGCCAAAACAGGGGAGCTGTTTTTT. This sequence joins TRBV5-1 and TRBJ2-2, with unresolved D. Germline V gene lookup returns CDR1 SGHRS and CDR2 YFSETQ. The V end was cut by 9 bases, the J end by 8 bases, with 5 bases between. The CDR3 has 9 residues.

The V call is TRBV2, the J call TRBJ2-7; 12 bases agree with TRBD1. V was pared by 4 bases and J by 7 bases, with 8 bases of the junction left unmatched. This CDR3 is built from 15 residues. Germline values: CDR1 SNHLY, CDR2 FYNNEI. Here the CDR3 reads CASSAPGQGAGEQYF. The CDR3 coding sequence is TGTGCCAGCAGTGCCCCGGGACAGGGGGCGGGTGAGCAGTACTTC.

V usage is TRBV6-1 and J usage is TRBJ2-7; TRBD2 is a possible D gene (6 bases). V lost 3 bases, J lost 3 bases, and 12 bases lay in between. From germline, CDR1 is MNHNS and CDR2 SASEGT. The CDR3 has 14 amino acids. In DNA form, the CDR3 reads TGTGCCAGCAGTGACAGGACCGGGAGCTACGAGCAGTACTTC. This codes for CASSDRTGSYEQYF.

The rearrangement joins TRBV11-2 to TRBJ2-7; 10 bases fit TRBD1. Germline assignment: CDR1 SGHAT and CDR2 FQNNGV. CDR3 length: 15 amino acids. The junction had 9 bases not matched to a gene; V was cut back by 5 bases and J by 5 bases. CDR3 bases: TGTGCCAGCAGCAAATTAAGGGGACAGGGGAACGAGCAGTACTTC. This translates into CASSKLRGQGNEQYF.

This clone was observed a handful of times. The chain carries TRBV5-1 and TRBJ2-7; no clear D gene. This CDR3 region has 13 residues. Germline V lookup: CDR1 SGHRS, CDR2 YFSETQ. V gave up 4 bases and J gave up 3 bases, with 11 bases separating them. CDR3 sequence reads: CASSLDLSYEQYF. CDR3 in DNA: TGCGCCAGCAGCCTCGATCTCAGCTACGAGCAGTACTTC. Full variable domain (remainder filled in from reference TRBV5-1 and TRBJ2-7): KAGVTQTPRYLIKTRGQQVTLSCSPISGHRSVSWYQQTPGQGLQFLFEYFSETQRNKGNFPGRFSGRQFSNSRSEMNVSTLELGDSALYLCASSLDLSYEQYFGPGTRLTVT.

The CDR3 reads CASSLAGTGSPLHF. CDR3 in DNA: TGTGCCAGCAGCTTGGCCGGGACAGGGTCACCCCTCCACTTT. The J gene is TRBJ1-6, the V gene TRBV5-4, with 9 bases lining up with TRBD1. CDR1 and CDR2 (germline): SGHNT, YYREEE (reference sequence). The CDR3 spans 14 residues. Losses at the gene ends were 0 bases for V and 10 bases for J; bases not matched to a gene: 2.

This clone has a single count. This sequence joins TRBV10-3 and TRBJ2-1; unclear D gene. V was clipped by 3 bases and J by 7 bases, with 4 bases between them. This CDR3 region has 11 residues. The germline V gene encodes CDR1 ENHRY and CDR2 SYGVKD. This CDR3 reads CAISDQNEQFF. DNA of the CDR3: TGTGCCATCAGTGATCAGAATGAGCAGTTCTTC.

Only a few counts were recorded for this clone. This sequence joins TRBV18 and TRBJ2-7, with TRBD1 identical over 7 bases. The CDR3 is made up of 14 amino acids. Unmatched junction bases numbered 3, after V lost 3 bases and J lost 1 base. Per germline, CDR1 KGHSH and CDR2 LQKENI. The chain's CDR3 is CASSPRQGSYEQYF. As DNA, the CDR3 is TGTGCCAGCTCACCGAGACAGGGATCCTACGAGCAGTACTTC.

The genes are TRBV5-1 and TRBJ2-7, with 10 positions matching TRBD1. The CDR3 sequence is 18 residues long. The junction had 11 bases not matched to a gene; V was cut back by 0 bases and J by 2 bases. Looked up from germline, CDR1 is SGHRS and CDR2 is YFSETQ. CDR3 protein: CASSLDWDRGFVTYEQYF. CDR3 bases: TGCGCCAGCAGCTTGGATTGGGACAGGGGATTTGTAACCTACGAGCAGTACTTC.